The 13 T cell receptor beta chains given below trace back to one sample, sequenced in a study of CD8 T cells in Susac syndrome. With random hexamers, 0.5 to 1 ug RNA was reverse transcribed. TCRdb reanalysed the immunoSEQ multiplex PCR reads using MiXCR and keeps one entry per CDR3 protein. The sample carries roughly 170,000 distinct CDR3 sequences, roughly 92% recorded once. The sample was CD4+ T cells from PBMCs. The origin of the receptors is a human donor with multiple sclerosis.

The chain combines TRBV6-6 with TRBJ2-7; a possible D gene is TRBD1 (6 bases). In germline, CDR1 is MNHNY, CDR2 SVGAGI (reference sequence). V was trimmed by 5 bases and J by 5 bases, leaving 19 bases between them. The CDR3 has 15 residues. The CDR3 DNA reads as TGTGCCAGCAGTCACGACCAGGGGTTTGTCCACGAGCAGTACTTC. Its translation is CASSHDQGFVHEQYF.

This chain links TRBV12-3 or TRBV12-4 with TRBJ2-7; TRBD1 matches at 7 bases. The ends lost 6 bases at V and 2 bases at J; junction bases unmatched: 10. This CDR3 comprises 15 residues. The CDR3 reads CASSLGQSRAYEQYF. The CDR3 DNA sequence: TGTGCCAGCAGCCTGGGACAGAGCAGAGCCTACGAGCAGTACTTC.

V gene TRBV5-1 combines with J gene TRBJ2-7, with D perhaps matching TRBD1 (6 bases). This CDR3 has 14 residues. Germline V lookup: CDR1 SGHRS, CDR2 YFSETQ. V lost 4 bases to trimming and J lost 1 base, with 12 bases between them. CDR3 protein: CASSARQASYEQYF. CDR3 bases: TGCGCCAGCAGCGCGAGACAGGCTTCCTACGAGCAGTACTTC.

This chain links TRBV24-1 with TRBJ2-1; D gene ambiguous. The ends were cut back, 2 bases at V and 9 bases at J, with 19 bases in the middle. Germline assignment: CDR1 KGHDR and CDR2 SFDVKD. The CDR3 covers 16 residues. The chain's CDR3 is CATSDSSGLNYGEQFF. DNA of the CDR3: TGTGCCACCAGTGATTCGTCCGGGCTTAACTACGGTGAGCAGTTCTTC.

The chain is built from TRBV20-1 and TRBJ1-2; TRBD1 matches 8 bases. The CDR3 length is 18 residues. Germline CDR1 DFQATT, CDR2 SNEGSKA (reference sequence). With 0 bases clipped from V and 6 bases from J, the junction kept 18 bases outside the gene matches. The chain's CDR3 is CSARDFSNDGQGIHGYTF. The CDR3 bases are TGCAGTGCTAGAGATTTCTCAAACGACGGACAGGGTATACATGGCTACACCTTC.

The chain links TRBV7-9 to TRBJ1-1; 8 bases are shared with TRBD1. This CDR3 comprises 15 residues. V gave up 2 bases and J gave up 1 base; unmatched junction bases: 3. CDR1 is SEHNR and CDR2 is FQNEAQ in the germline V gene (reference sequence). CDR3 sequence reads: CASSLQGAPNTEAFF. Here the CDR3 DNA reads TGTGCCAGCAGCTTACAGGGGGCCCCGAACACTGAAGCTTTCTTT. The full variable domain, in which reference TRBV7-9 and TRBJ1-1 provide the parts outside the CDR3, is DTGVSQNPRHKITKRGQNVTFRCDPISEHNRLYWYRQTLGQGPEFLTYFQNEAQLEKSRLLSDRFSAERPKGSFSTLEIQRTEQGDSAMYLCASSLQGAPNTEAFFGQGTRLTVV.

This chain connects TRBV7-2 to TRBJ2-7, with TRBD2 matching over 7 bases. Germline CDR1 reads SGHTA; CDR2 reads FQGNSA. Trimming took 1 base from V and 4 from J; bases not matched to a gene: 7. There are 15 residues in the CDR3. The CDR3 DNA sequence: TGTGCCAGCAGCTTAGGTACGGGAGCGGGGTACGAGCAGTACTTC. Translated, it gives CASSLGTGAGYEQYF.

This chain joins TRBV20-1 and TRBJ2-7; 8 nucleotides line up with TRBD1. Germline assignment: CDR1 DFQATT and CDR2 SNEGSKA (reference sequence). J gave up 2 bases and V 4 bases, and 7 bases lay outside the gene matches. This CDR3 is built from 14 residues. CDR3 amino acids: CSATRQGTAYEQYF. The CDR3 DNA follows: TGCAGTGCTACTAGACAGGGGACCGCCTACGAGCAGTACTTC.

This chain links TRBV5-1 with TRBJ2-1; 10 positions agree with TRBD1. Trimming took 1 base from V and 8 from J; bases not matched to a gene: 9. CDR3 length equals 16 residues. The germline V gene has CDR1 SGHRS and CDR2 YFSETQ. The CDR3 nucleotides are TGCGCCAGCAGCTTGTGGGGACAGGGGCTCAAGGATGAGCAGTTCTTC. Protein sequence: CASSLWGQGLKDEQFF.

V usage is TRBV7-2 and J usage is TRBJ1-2, with D unclear. The CDR3 has 14 residues. Trimming cost V 1 base and J 8 bases, with 14 bases left between them. From germline, CDR1 is SGHTA and CDR2 FQGNSA. This chain's CDR3 is CASSLDHGLSGYTF. The DNA for the CDR3 is TGTGCCAGCAGCTTAGATCATGGGTTATCGGGCTACACCTTC.

This chain uses TRBV18 with TRBJ2-1, with TRBD1 identical over 7 bases. The V gene's germline CDR1 is KGHSH and CDR2 LQKENI. V shed 4 bases, J shed 8 bases, and the junction held 17 bases outside the gene matches. CDR3 size: 17 residues. The CDR3 protein is CASSLHVPVTGTDEQFF. In DNA form, the CDR3 reads TGTGCCAGCTCACTTCACGTTCCCGTGACAGGGACCGATGAGCAGTTCTTC.

The rearrangement joins TRBV3-1 to TRBJ2-1; possibly TRBD2 for D (6 bases). V was trimmed by 2 bases and J by 5 bases, leaving 7 bases between them. The CDR3 loop spans 13 amino acids. CDR1 and CDR2 from the germline V gene are LGHDT and YNNKEL (reference sequence). DNA for the CDR3: TGTGCCAGCAGCCAATCGGGGGACAATGAGCAGTTCTTC. It translates to CASSQSGDNEQFF.

This chain joins TRBV13 and TRBJ1-2; tentative D call: TRBD1 (6 bases). Germline CDR1 is PRHDT and CDR2 is FYEKMQ (reference sequence). V was shortened by 1 base and J by 4 bases, with 16 bases between the two germline ends. The CDR3 contains 16 residues. CDR3 in DNA: TGTGCCAGCAGCTTAGTGCAGTGGGACAAGGTCTATGGCTACACCTTC. Its translation: CASSLVQWDKVYGYTF.